The 7 T cell receptor beta chains listed next were all sequenced from one sample in a study of PD-1 blockade in classical Hodgkin lymphoma. Relapse was seen in all patients after autologous stem cell transplantation, and brentuximab vedotin exposure was variable. Measured with immunoSEQ multiplex PCR; TCRdb has only the in-frame clones, and not every one. The repertoire holds nearly 25,000 clones, with about 83% as singletons. The source material was peripheral blood mononuclear cells (PBMCs), sampled before the second cycle of nivolumab. The receptor set was obtained from a human donor with classical Hodgkin lymphoma.

CDR3 residues: CASSLGTGFDGYTF. CDR3 DNA: TGTGCCAGCAGCCTAGGGACAGGGTTCGATGGCTACACCTTC. The rearrangement joins TRBV5-4 to TRBJ1-2, with TRBD1 identical over 9 bases. Germline V gene lookup returns CDR1 SGHNT and CDR2 YYREEE (reference sequence). CDR3 size: 14 residues. V shed 4 bases, J shed 6 bases, and the junction held 7 bases outside the gene matches. The variable domain in full, with the rest retrieved from reference TRBV5-4 and TRBJ1-2, is ETGVTQSPTHLIKTRGQQVTLRCSSQSGHNTVSWYQQALGQGPQFIFQYYREEENGRGNFPPRFSGLQFPNYSSELNVNALELDDSALYLCASSLGTGFDGYTFGSGTRLTVV.

This rearrangement joins TRBV19 to TRBJ1-4; D might be TRBD1 (5 bases). V gave up 6 bases and J gave up 7 bases, with 15 bases separating them. Germline CDR1 reads LNHDA; CDR2 reads SQIVND (reference sequence). The CDR3 is 14 residues long. CDR3 DNA sequence: TGTGCCAGTAGGCCAGGGTTTTCAAGTGAAAAACTGTTTTTT. Residues: CASRPGFSSEKLFF.

The chain is built from TRBV7-8 and TRBJ2-1, with D maybe TRBD2 (5 bases). The CDR3 has 16 residues. Trimming removed 5 bases at V and 7 bases at J, with 21 bases between. Per germline, CDR1 SGHVS and CDR2 FQNEAQ. The CDR3 loop is CASSTRILNLANEQFF. The CDR3 region has the DNA TGTGCCAGCAGCACCCGAATACTAAACCTAGCTAATGAGCAGTTCTTC. Complete variable domain (other parts from reference TRBV7-8 and TRBJ2-1): GAGVSQSPRYKVAKRGQDVALRCDPISGHVSLFWYQQALGQGPEFLTYFQNEAQLDKSGLPSDRFFAERPEGSVSTLKIQRTQQEDSAVYLCASSTRILNLANEQFFGPGTRLTVL.

On this clone: The junction shows a germline mismatch at one end, possibly a read error. The chain couples TRBV7-7 to TRBJ1-1, with D unresolved. Looked up from germline, CDR1 is SSHAT and CDR2 is FNYEAQ (reference sequence). This CDR3 has 14 amino acids. The CDR3 region is CASSLRVGDTEAFF. Here the CDR3 DNA reads TGTGCTAGCAGCCTCCGGGTTGGGGACACTGAAGCTTTCTTT.

The rearrangement uses TRBV4-3 and TRBJ2-3; TRBD2 matches at 9 bases. J gave up 6 bases and V 0 bases, and 16 bases lay outside the gene matches. CDR3 length equals 19 residues. Germline V lookup: CDR1 LGHNA, CDR2 YSLEER. Written as DNA, the CDR3 is TGCGCCAGCAGCCAAGATGTGGGGCGGCTAGCGGGAAAGGGGGATACGCAGTATTTT. Protein sequence: CASSQDVGRLAGKGDTQYF.

V is TRBV7-2 and J is TRBJ2-4; TRBD1 is a possible D gene (5 bases). The germline gives CDR1 SGHTA, CDR2 FQGNSA. The CDR3 extends over 15 amino acids. The V gene lost 6 bases and the J gene lost 2 bases, with 14 bases spanning the gap. The CDR3 here is CASSSLTASKNIQYF. The CDR3 nucleotides read TGTGCCAGCAGTTCGTTGACAGCCTCCAAAAACATTCAGTACTTC.

The rearrangement joins TRBV28 to TRBJ1-5, with TRBD1 as a possible D gene (6 bases). Trimming removed 6 bases at V and 4 bases at J, with 10 bases between. The CDR3 spans 13 residues. Germline values: CDR1 MDHEN, CDR2 SYDVKM. The CDR3 loop reads CASRFTGNQPQHF. As DNA, the CDR3 is TGTGCCAGCAGATTCACAGGGAATCAGCCCCAGCATTTT.